This T cell receptor (beta chain) came from a study of blood T cell repertoires in COVID-19. Background on the study: The origin of the acute and convalescent COVID-19 samples was the United States, Italy and Spain.

Germline trimming cut 6 bases from V and 8 bases from J; bases unmatched to any gene: 8. In germline, CDR1 is MDHEN, CDR2 SYDVKM. The CDR3 is 14 amino acids. Libraries were prepared by immunoSEQ multiplex PCR; TCRdb keeps only in-frame clonotypes and omits some of them. The data contain 270,000 or so clones, 85% to 90% of them singletons. This receptor was obtained from a human donor in a cohort sampled during active COVID-19. The chain combines TRBV28 with TRBJ1-2; 11 bases are shared with TRBD1. Sample: peripheral blood. CDR3 DNA: TGTGCCAGCAGGATACCCCGGACAGGGGGCGGCTACACCTTC. Translation gives CASRIPRTGGGYTF.